This T cell receptor (beta chain) came from a study of beta chain features in type 1 diabetes. Study details: All samples combined gave 107,917,701 sorted cells for examination. Study-wide findings and caveats: Whether TCRB rearrangement is influenced by HLA type went unresolved here. The similarity of naive, central memory and Treg TCRB repertoires appeared greater among patients than among healthy donors.

There are a few counts of this clone. Its specificity is not known. The V end was cut by 5 bases, the J end by 2 bases, with 18 bases between. The CDR3 is made up of 16 amino acids. The V gene's germline CDR1 is SGHTA and CDR2 FQGNSA. Expressed TCRB transcripts were sequenced after all isolated RNA was converted to cDNA. The assay was immunoSEQ multiplex PCR, and TCRdb's table has in-frame clones only and misses some. The sample records 250,000 to 300,000 clones, approximately 8.1% being singletons. The V and J genes are TRBV7-2 and TRBJ1-2; no definite D call. The sequence was collected from a woman between 18 and 29 years old in good health. What was sequenced was central memory CD4+ T cells from blood. The CDR3 DNA reads as TGTGCCAGCAGCGCTAGCTATGAAATACTGAACTATGGCTACACCTTC. Translated: CASSASYEILNYGYTF.